The 3 T cell receptor beta chains below all came from one sample that was sequenced in a study of metastatic and nonmetastatic thyroid tumors. None of the patients had undergone any treatment ahead of thyroid surgery. TCRdb re-clonotyped the PCR reads through MiXCR. Of 25,000 to 35,000 clones listed, roughly 16% were seen once; the top ten hold roughly 4.7%. Sample: blood. These receptors were collected from a female donor with papillary thyroid cancer or a benign thyroid nodule (not recorded which). Some clones in this sample may be carry-over from other donors' samples.

There are many counts of this clone. V and J are TRBV7-3 and TRBJ2-3; D is ambiguous. V shed 1 base and J shed 0 bases, with 8 bases lying between them. The germline V gene has CDR1 SGHTA and CDR2 FQGTGA. The CDR3 sequence is 15 residues long. The CDR3 sequence: CASSLRAESTDTQYF. In nucleotides, the CDR3 is TGTGCCAGCAGCTTAAGAGCTGAAAGCACAGATACGCAGTATTTT.

This clone was recorded many times. The CDR3 DNA is TGCGCCAGCAGCGAGGGTGGGGGTAGGACTGCGAACACTGAAGCTTTCTTT. Encoded protein: CASSEGGGRTANTEAFF. The chain carries TRBV5-1 and TRBJ1-1; a possible D gene is TRBD1 (5 bases). CDR3 size: 17 residues. Trimming took off 4 bases at V and 1 base at J, with 20 bases between the two ends. CDR1 SGHRS and CDR2 YFSETQ come from the germline V gene.

This clone was counted ten times or more. The V gene is TRBV20-1, the J gene TRBJ1-6; tentative D call: TRBD1 (6 bases). The CDR3 length is 17 residues. V lost 6 bases and J lost 6, with 24 bases in between. The V gene's germline CDR1 is DFQATT and CDR2 SNEGSKA (reference sequence). CDR3 residues: CSAPPWGGASFNSPLHF. In DNA, the CDR3 is TGCAGTGCCCCCCCCTGGGGGGGGGCGAGCTTTAATTCACCCCTCCACTTT.